What follows is one T cell receptor (beta chain) and its context. Its binding antigen is unknown. No per-base quality is available; no much larger clone lies one base away. The entry originates in a study of cytomegalovirus exposure and HLA in healthy donors (dated by TCRdb to about 2017). Some background on the complete study: According to an earlier analysis of 587 of the donors, about 179 million T cells yielded 117 million unique TCR beta sequences and about 280 Gb of sequence data. A separate validation cohort of roughly 120 different subjects was used in addition to the roughly 700-subject first cohort. On average, 235,054 unique TCR beta nucleotide sequences were sequenced per donor among more than 350 genotyped donors of the cohort, with roughly a sixth of those sequences being non-productive. HLA typing covered class I and class II loci at four-digit resolution. To predict cytomegalovirus infection status, the study combined high-throughput TCR immunosequencing, statistical association of individual TCRs with disease status, and machine learning. Donor age, sex, ethnicity and CMV serostatus were collected together with the repertoire data. An early release covering 550 to 650 HLA-typed donors comprised about 300 gigabases of sequencing data and some 79 million unique TCR sequences. Rather than drawing on any new phenotypic data, the later analysis identified candidate immune exposures from TCR beta sequences and the way those sequences occurred across donors. Because of strong linkage in the cohort, roughly five DR-DQ haplotypes were treated as single units for association and clustering. Every discovery cohort repertoire had been produced on one sequencing platform. The study aimed to test whether cataloging public T cell receptors could reveal signatures of past pathogen exposure. Genome-wide SNP genotypes for about 65% of the roughly 670 donors were used in a later genetic analysis, which treated that subset as a discovery cohort. An earlier analysis of 587 of the donors applied high-throughput TCR beta sequencing to assess whether each TCR beta V gene segment acted as functional or pseudogenic. Of the approximately 400 genotyped donors, around 81% fell in the genetic ancestry cluster associated with self-reported Caucasian donors. The number of donors typed differed by locus, with roughly 629-640 for A, B, C, DRB1 and DQB1, about 500 for DQA1, over 600 for DPA1, and about 450 for DPB1. To study patterns of TCR occurrence, a later analysis re-analyzed previously published TCR beta repertoires from 550 to 800 donors and added high-resolution HLA genotyping. Using immunosequencing, the study profiled T cell repertoires from 666 subjects and related those repertoires to cytomegalovirus serostatus.

The method was the immunoSEQ multiplex PCR assay. For the multiplex PCR, a mixture combining 60 forward primers for TCR Vbeta segments and 13 reverse primers for TCR Jbeta segments was used. A multiplex PCR assay on genomic DNA amplified the CDR3 region of rearranged TCR beta genes. Amplified TCR beta libraries were sequenced as 87-base-pair reads on the Illumina HiSeq System. Per the source publication's procedure: A later analysis counted tens of millions of unique TCR beta chains across the 666 repertoires, and some 11 million of these chains were shared by at least two donors. To remove PCR and sequencing errors, raw reads were error-corrected and collapsed into unique sequences using a nearest-neighbor algorithm that merged closely related sequences. CDR3 sequences were aligned to IMGT reference sequences to assign V, D and J gene segments. For a sequence to be retained, at least a six-nucleotide match to both a V gene segment and a J gene segment was required. Rearrangements were classified as productive when the CDR3 lacked stop codons and remained in frame with V and J, and all other rearrangements were classified as non-productive. CDR3 was defined by IMGT convention, running from the second conserved V-encoded cysteine to the conserved J-encoded phenylalanine. In an earlier analysis of around 600 of the donors, sequences lacking an unambiguous match to a single V gene segment were excluded. An earlier analysis of 587 of the donors classified V segments as functional when productive rearrangements were above 56.7% and as segregating when the standard deviation between donors was above 5%. A statistical classification framework was developed to diagnose cytomegalovirus status using the catalog of TCR beta chain sequences. A later analysis assigned V and J genes by comparing TCR nucleotide sequences with IMGT/GENE-DB human TR gene sequences. The TCRdist pipeline was used in a later analysis to assign CDR3 sequences and most-parsimonious VDJ recombination scenarios. In a later analysis, each TCR beta chain was defined by its CDR3 amino acid sequence together with its V-gene family, and reads lacking a unique V-gene family were excluded. To address suspected cross-contamination and a sequencing artifact, a later analysis removed a few hundred highly shared, low-generation-probability nucleotide sequences. For each public chain, a later analysis derived a clonal expansion index from normalized ranks of inferred template counts within each repertoire. Generation probabilities in a later analysis came from a VDJ recombination model fitted to out-of-frame rearrangements, and those results were checked against IGoR. In a later analysis, TCR-TCR, TCR-HLA and TCR-CMV co-occurrence was scored with hypergeometric tests, and a repertoire-size bias correction was applied to TCR pairs. To estimate false discovery rates, a later analysis permuted the HLA or CMV assignments 20 times. In a later analysis, co-occurring TCRs were grouped using DBSCAN, and TCRdist sequence similarity was added for clustering within HLA-allele-positive subsets. Repertoires with fewer than 30,000 or more than 120,000 public chains, plus five repertoires with anomalous nucleotide sharing, were excluded from co-occurrence clustering. TCRdb took over this immuneACCESS table, retaining in-frame rearrangements with V and J assigned. Such tables are incomplete; in checked studies, under half of the missing clones stem from an unresolved V gene, and the remainder is unexplained. The V and J calls and the clone size are those of that table, but D and trimming were determined from the DNA. In all, the sample holds roughly 57,000 clones, and 70% to 85% of those were seen once. Clones ranked in the top ten supply about 3.1% of the sample.

On the study overall, not on this receptor specifically: In an earlier analysis of approximately 590 of the donors, most TCR beta V segments appeared in productive rearrangements about 90% or about 30% of the time, broadly matching IMGT annotations. While some public TCRs were present in many individuals, most TCR sequences turned up only very rarely across donors. Presence/absence analyses assumed roughly uniform sequencing depth across donors, an assumption that may not hold. The sequencing pipeline was judged likely to have produced a cluster of highly shared sequence variants as a technical artifact. Some IMGT-functional V segments, including TRBV6-2 and TRBV6-3, could not be distinguished by the 87-base-pair reads and were therefore excluded. Most CMV-associated TCR beta chains appeared to be HLA-restricted in a later analysis, and the HLA associations seemed to be driven largely by CMV exposure. In a later analysis, the rate of TCR association differed among HLA loci, with DRB1 alleles having the most associated TCRs and HLA-C alleles having the fewest. For the cohort, immune exposure information was limited to CMV serostatus. The classifier was reported to diagnose cytomegalovirus status with high specificity and sensitivity in both the original cohort and the validation cohort. According to the authors, the approach could potentially be generalized to other disease states and immunological phenotypes. In a later genetic analysis, fewer N-insertions in productive TCRs were reported among donors in an Asian-associated ancestry cluster than the 666-donor mean. An association between a missense DCLRE1C variant and V-gene and J-gene trimming of TCR beta chains was found in a later genetic analysis and replicated in an independent cohort. Several of the top co-occurrence clusters appeared to be linked to parvovirus B19, influenza, CMV and Epstein-Barr virus, according to a later analysis. The study listed around 160 TCR beta chains as associated with cytomegalovirus. A further reported finding was that TCR beta sequences accurately predicted the HLA-A and HLA-B alleles for most subjects in the first cohort. A few of the identified cytomegalovirus-associated TCR beta chains were confirmed in vitro to be specific for cytomegalovirus antigens. Correlated functional status among segregating V segments might reflect linkage disequilibrium, but an unknown experimental factor could not be ruled out. Strong co-occurrence of HLA alleles, especially DR and DQ, made assigning TCR associations to individual alleles difficult. Compared with equally common non-associated chains, HLA-associated TCR beta chains in a later analysis were more clonally expanded and had lower generation probabilities. Because counts were too low, some 16 rarely observed V segments, including chromosome 9 orphons, were excluded from the earlier analysis of 587 of the donors. Because some donors lacked HLA typing at each locus, the association tests relied only on the typed subset. In this cohort, only TCR beta chains were sequenced, and detectable features were limited by the absence of alpha or paired-chain data. At a false discovery rate of 0.05, a later analysis linked about 17,000 TCR beta sequences to specific HLA alleles.

The cohort consisted of approximately 670 healthy bone marrow donors. Cohort members were all nominally healthy when sampled, although unrecorded immune exposures were likely present. The donor tested CMV seronegative and was one of the 352 seronegative cohort members. Each donor provided a peripheral blood sample, and peripheral blood mononuclear cells were used for TCR beta sequencing. The Qiagen DNeasy Blood Extraction Kit was used to extract genomic DNA from the blood cell samples. As encoded in the germline V gene (reference sequence), CDR1 is LNHNV while CDR2 is YYDKDF. Relative to germline, V is 1 base shorter and J is 7 bases shorter, with 8 bases between their ends. The CDR3 numbers 13 residues from cysteine through phenylalanine. Just the 39-base CDR3 DNA is kept, in frame starting at base 1.

What was sequenced was PBMCs. The sequence was collected from a man aged 50 or older in good health and CMV-seronegative. The chain is made from TRBV15 and TRBJ1-5, with the D gene uncertain. CDR3 protein: CATSRGVEQPQHF. The DNA is TGTGCCACCAGCAGAGGCGTAGAACAGCCCCAGCATTTT.